Listed here are 8 T cell receptor beta chains from one sample, sequenced in a study of shared clonotypes between healthy human individuals. Profiling relied on immunoSEQ multiplex PCR, and the TCRdb table lists in-frame clones only, not all of them. The sample yields approximately 2,000,000 clones, roughly 90% seen once. Sequencing used naive CD4+ T cells from PBMCs. Subset given: CD45RA+ positively selected. Every receptor here comes from a man younger than 35 in good health. Some clones in this sample may be carry-over from other donors' samples.

This chain links TRBV19 with TRBJ1-1, with D possibly matching TRBD1 (6 bases). Germline CDR1 LNHDA, CDR2 SQIVND (reference sequence). V lost 6 bases to trimming and J lost 7 bases, with 15 bases between them. The CDR3 loop spans 13 amino acids. The CDR3 loop reads CASSLEDRHEAFF. For the CDR3, the DNA is TGTGCCAGTAGCCTTGAGGACAGACATGAAGCTTTCTTT.

A single count supports this clone. The rearrangement uses TRBV7-8 and TRBJ1-2; D possibly corresponds to TRBD1 (6 bases). Germline lookup yields CDR1 SGHVS and CDR2 FQNEAQ. Deletions cut 5 bases from V and 10 bases from J, with 17 bases between. The CDR3 runs 13 residues. This chain's CDR3 is CASSAQTGSDYTF. CDR3 nucleotide sequence: TGTGCCAGCAGCGCTCAGACAGGCTCGGACTACACCTTC.

In regard to this clone: Other DNA sequences from this sample encode an identical CDR3 as well. V gene TRBV7-3 combines with J gene TRBJ1-2; the D is unclear. Between the trimmed V and J ends, which lost 2 bases and 3 bases, there was a span of 7 bases. The germline V gene has CDR1 SGHTA and CDR2 FQGTGA. The CDR3 extends over 13 amino acids. CDR3 region: CASSLGRDYGYTF. The CDR3 DNA sequence: TGTGCCAGCAGCTTAGGGAGGGACTATGGCTACACCTTC.

J is TRBJ2-2 and V is TRBV9, with a possible D match to TRBD2 (6 bases). Germline CDR1 reads SGDLS; CDR2 reads YYNGEE. The CDR3 length is 17 residues. Trimming cost V 0 bases and J 5 bases, with 17 bases left between them. Here the CDR3 DNA reads TGTGCCAGCAGCGTAGCTGGCGGCGGGAAAGGGACCGGGGAGCTGTTTTTT. It specifies CASSVAGGGKGTGELFF.

The count of this clone is one. The chain employs TRBV27 and TRBJ2-6; D call uncertain. Trimming removed 6 bases at V and 0 bases at J, with 9 bases between. Germline assignment: CDR1 MNHEY and CDR2 SMNVEV (reference sequence). The CDR3 is 15 residues long. CDR3 DNA sequence: TGTGCCAGCAGGGCAGTTTACTCTGGGGCCAACGTCCTGACTTTC. Its translation is CASRAVYSGANVLTF.

The chain employs TRBV18 and TRBJ2-3; 10 nucleotides agree with TRBD1. The V gene's germline CDR1 is KGHSH and CDR2 LQKENI. This CDR3 has 15 amino acids. Germline trimming cut 5 bases from V and 3 bases from J; bases unmatched to any gene: 5. The chain's CDR3 is CASSTRTGGTDTQYF. The CDR3 DNA reads TGTGCCAGCTCAACAAGGACAGGGGGGACAGATACGCAGTATTTT.

The DNA for the CDR3 is TGTGCCAGCACCACGGGGGGATTTAATGAAAAACTGTTTTTT. Its protein product is CASTTGGFNEKLFF. This chain connects TRBV7-9 to TRBJ1-4, with D possibly being TRBD1 (5 bases). CDR1 and CDR2 from the germline V gene are SEHNR and FQNEAQ (reference sequence). The CDR3 extends over 14 amino acids. V gave up 7 bases and J gave up 4 bases, with 13 bases separating them.

CDR3 sequence: CASSLGIQLQTRDPVLHETQYF. As DNA, the CDR3 is TGTGCCAGCAGCTTAGGGATCCAGTTACAGACAAGAGACCCAGTACTACACGAGACCCAGTACTTC. The chain joins TRBV7-6 to TRBJ2-5; D is unresolved. Germline CDR1 SGHVS, CDR2 FNYEAQ. This CDR3 has 22 amino acids. V was trimmed by 1 base and J by 5 bases, leaving 35 bases between them.